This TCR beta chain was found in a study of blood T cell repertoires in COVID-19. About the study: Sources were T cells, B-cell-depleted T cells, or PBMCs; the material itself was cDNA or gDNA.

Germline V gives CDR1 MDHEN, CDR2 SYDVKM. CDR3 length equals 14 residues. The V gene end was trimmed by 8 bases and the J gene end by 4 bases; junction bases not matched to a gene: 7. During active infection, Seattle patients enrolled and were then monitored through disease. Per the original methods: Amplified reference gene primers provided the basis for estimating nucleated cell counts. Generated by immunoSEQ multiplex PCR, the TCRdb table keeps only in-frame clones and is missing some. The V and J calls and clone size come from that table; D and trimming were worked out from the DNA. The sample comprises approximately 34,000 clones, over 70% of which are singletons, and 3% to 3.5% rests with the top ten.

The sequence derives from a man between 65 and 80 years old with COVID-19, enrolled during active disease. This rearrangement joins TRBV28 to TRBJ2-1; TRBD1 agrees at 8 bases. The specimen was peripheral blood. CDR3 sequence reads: CASLRQGRYNEQFF. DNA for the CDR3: TGTGCCAGCCTACGACAGGGGAGGTACAATGAGCAGTTCTTC.